The rows below give T cell receptor beta chains drawn from one sample of a study of STAT5B mutations in CD4+ large granular lymphocyte leukemia. Profiled with immunoSEQ multiplex PCR; TCRdb holds only in-frame clones, not every one. The data contain 37,000 or so clones, 65% to 85% of them seen just once; the ten biggest clones take up around 0.37%. Sequencing input: CD4+ T cells from blood buffy coats. Receptors were obtained from a human donor in good health. Both conserved end residues are part of each CDR3. Fields, in order: J gene, clone size, D gene, V gene, CDR3 DNA, CDR3 protein. The D gene is left open where the match is weak. Clone size is stated in some rows and not others, as once, few, many or a class when expanded.

TRBJ1-6	-	TRBD1	TRBV18	TGTGCCAGCTTCACAGGGGGCCCGGATTCACCCCTCCACTTT	CASFTGGPDSPLHF
TRBJ1-2	few	-	TRBV6-1	TGTGCCAGCACCAGACAGGTTCTTTATGGCTACACCTTC	CASTRQVLYGYTF
TRBJ2-7	-	-	TRBV20-1	TGCAGTGCTAGTACCTCTTACGAGCAGTACTTC	CSASTSYEQYF
TRBJ1-6	few	-	TRBV7-9	TGTGCCAGCAGCACGGAGAGATCCTATTCACCCCTCCACTTT	CASSTERSYSPLHF
TRBJ1-3	few	TRBD1	TRBV30	TGTGCCTGGAGCAGGGGGAGTTCCTCTGGAAACACCATATATTTT	CAWSRGSSSGNTIYF
TRBJ2-2	-	TRBD2	TRBV10-1	TGCGCCAGCAGTCCAGCGGGAGGCCGGACCGGGGAGCTGTTTTTT	CASSPAGGRTGELFF
TRBJ1-1	-	TRBD1	TRBV9	TGTGCCAGCAGCGAGACCCCTGGGCAGGGGGGCTGGAGTGGCACTGAAGCTTTCTTT	CASSETPGQGGWSGTEAFF
TRBJ1-1	-	-	TRBV7-9	TGTGCCAGCAGCTTAGGTTTCATGCAGGGGAATAATGAAGCTTTCTTT	CASSLGFMQGNNEAFF
TRBJ1-2	once	TRBD1	TRBV2	TGTGCCAGCACCAAAGTGGACAGGGACTATGGCTACACCTTC	CASTKVDRDYGYTF
TRBJ2-2	-	-	TRBV5-1	TGCGCCAGCAGCCCGGGACAGAACACCGGGGAGCTGTTTTTT	CASSPGQNTGELFF
TRBJ2-7	once	TRBD1	TRBV30	TGTGCCTGGAGTGTACTTGGGACAGGGGGCGGGGAGCAGTACTTC	CAWSVLGTGGGEQYF
TRBJ1-1	-	-	TRBV2	TGTGCCAGCAGCACGTGGACAGCGAACACTGAAGCTTTCTTT	CASSTWTANTEAFF
TRBJ1-1	-	-	TRBV9	TGTGCCAGCAGCGGCGTCGGAGGGATGGAAGCTTTCTTT	CASSGVGGMEAFF
TRBJ2-1	once	-	TRBV5-6	TGTGCCAGCAGCTTGTTTTCTACCCGATTCTCCTACAATGAGCAGTTCTTC	CASSLFSTRFSYNEQFF
TRBJ2-4	-	-	TRBV7-2	TGTGCCAGCAGCTCCCTAGCCAAAAACATTCAGTACTTC	CASSSLAKNIQYF
TRBJ2-4	-	-	TRBV4-3	TGCGCCAGCAGCCAAGACCTCCAAAACATTCAGTACTTC	CASSQDLQNIQYF